This TCR beta chain derives from a study of blood T cell repertoires in COVID-19. Across the whole study: The United States, Italy and Spain provided the acute and convalescent COVID-19 samples. Sample material is recorded as cDNA or gDNA derived from T cells, B-cell-depleted T cells, or PBMCs.

In the authors' methods: Amplification with reference gene primers provided the estimates of nucleated cell counts. The table came from immunoSEQ multiplex PCR; TCRdb's copy has only in-frame clones and leaves some out. V, J and clone size are those of that table, while D and trimming were read from the DNA. The sample includes roughly 68,000 clones, about 88% seen only once; the top ten take around 5.2%. The sample was peripheral blood. The clonotype comes from a woman aged 45-59 years with active COVID-19.

The CDR3 region has the DNA TGTGCCAGCAGTGAAATCGAGAATCAGCCCCAGCATTTT. Translation gives CASSEIENQPQHF. J is TRBJ1-5 and V is TRBV2; D not resolved. Germline assignment: CDR1 SNHLY and CDR2 FYNNEI. With 2 bases removed from V and 4 bases from J, the gap between germline ends came to 6 bases. CDR3 size: 13 residues.